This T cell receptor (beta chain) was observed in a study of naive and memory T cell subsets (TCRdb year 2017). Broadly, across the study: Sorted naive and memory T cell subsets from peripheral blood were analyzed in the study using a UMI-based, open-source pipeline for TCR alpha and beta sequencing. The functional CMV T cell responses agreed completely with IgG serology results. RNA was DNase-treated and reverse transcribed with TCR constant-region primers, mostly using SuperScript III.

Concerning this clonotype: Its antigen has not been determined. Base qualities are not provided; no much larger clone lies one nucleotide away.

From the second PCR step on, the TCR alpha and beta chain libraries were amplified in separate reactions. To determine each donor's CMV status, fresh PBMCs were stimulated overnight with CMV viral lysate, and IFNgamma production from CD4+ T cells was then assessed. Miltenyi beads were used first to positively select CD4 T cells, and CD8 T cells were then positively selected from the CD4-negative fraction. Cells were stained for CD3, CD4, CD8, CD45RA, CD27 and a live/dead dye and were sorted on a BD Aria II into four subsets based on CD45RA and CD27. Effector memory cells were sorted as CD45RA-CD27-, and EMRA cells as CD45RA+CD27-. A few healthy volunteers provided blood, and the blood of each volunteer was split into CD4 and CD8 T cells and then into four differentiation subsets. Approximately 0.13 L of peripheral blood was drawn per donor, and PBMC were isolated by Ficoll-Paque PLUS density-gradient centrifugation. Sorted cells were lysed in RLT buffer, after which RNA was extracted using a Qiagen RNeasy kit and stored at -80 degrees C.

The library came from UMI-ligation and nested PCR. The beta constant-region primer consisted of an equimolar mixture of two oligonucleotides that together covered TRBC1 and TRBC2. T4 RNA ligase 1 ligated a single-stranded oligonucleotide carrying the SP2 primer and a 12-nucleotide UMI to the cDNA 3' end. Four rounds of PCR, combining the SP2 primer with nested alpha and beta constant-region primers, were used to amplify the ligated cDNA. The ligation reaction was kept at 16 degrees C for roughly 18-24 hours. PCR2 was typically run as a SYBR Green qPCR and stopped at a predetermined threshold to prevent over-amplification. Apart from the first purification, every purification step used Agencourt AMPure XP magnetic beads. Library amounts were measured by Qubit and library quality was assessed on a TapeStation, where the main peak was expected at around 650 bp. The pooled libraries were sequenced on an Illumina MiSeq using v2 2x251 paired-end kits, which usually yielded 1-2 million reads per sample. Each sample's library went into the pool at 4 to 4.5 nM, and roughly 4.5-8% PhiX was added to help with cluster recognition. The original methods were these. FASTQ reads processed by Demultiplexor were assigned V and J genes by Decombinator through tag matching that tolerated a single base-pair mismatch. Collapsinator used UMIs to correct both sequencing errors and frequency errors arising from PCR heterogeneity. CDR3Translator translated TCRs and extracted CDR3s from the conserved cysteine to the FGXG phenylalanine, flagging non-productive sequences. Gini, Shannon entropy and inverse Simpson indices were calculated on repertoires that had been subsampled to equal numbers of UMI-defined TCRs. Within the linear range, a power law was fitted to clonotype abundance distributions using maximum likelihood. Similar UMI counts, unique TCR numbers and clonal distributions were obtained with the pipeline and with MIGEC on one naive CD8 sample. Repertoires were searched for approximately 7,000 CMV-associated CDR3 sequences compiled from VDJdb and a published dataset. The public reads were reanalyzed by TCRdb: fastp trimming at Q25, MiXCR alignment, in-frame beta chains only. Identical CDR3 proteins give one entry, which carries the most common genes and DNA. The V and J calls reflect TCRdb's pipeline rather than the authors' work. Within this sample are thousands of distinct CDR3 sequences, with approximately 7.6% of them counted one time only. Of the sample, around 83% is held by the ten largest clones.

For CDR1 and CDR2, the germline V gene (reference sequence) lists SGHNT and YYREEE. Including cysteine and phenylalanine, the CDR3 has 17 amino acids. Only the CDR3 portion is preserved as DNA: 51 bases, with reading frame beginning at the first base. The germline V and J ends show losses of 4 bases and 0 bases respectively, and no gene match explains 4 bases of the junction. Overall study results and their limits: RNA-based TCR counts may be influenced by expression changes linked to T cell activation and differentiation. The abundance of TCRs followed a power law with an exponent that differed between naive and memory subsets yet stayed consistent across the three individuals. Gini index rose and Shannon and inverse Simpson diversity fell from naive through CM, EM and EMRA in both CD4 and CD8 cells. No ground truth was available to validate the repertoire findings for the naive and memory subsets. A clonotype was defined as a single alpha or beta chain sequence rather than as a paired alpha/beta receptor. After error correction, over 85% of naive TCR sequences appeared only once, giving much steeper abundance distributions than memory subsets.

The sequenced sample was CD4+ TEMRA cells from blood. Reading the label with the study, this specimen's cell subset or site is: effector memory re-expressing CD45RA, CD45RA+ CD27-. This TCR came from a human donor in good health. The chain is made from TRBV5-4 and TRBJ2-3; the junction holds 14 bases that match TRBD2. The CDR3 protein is CASSPTSGRASTDTQYF. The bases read TGTGCCAGCAGCCCGACTAGCGGGAGGGCTAGCACAGATACGCAGTATTTT.